These T cell receptor beta chains were read from a single sample in a study of response to subunit inactivated influenza vaccine. Via MiXCR, TCRdb re-called the RT-PCR reads, giving one row per CDR3 protein. This repertoire shows 530,000 or so distinct CDR3 sequences, around 15% found once; its top ten account for 11%. The sequenced sample was PBMCs from blood, obtained 11 to 12 days after vaccination. The receptor source for this set is a man between 50 and 59 years old who received an inactivated influenza vaccine. CDR3s include the opening cysteine and the closing phenylalanine or tryptophan.

v_gene,j_gene,CDR3aa
TRBV7-2,TRBJ2-1,CASRDWGLAAGEQFF
TRBV12-3/TRBV12-4,TRBJ2-2,CASSLVYGNTGELFF
TRBV20-1,TRBJ2-7,CSASLQGYEQYF
TRBV5-5,TRBJ2-3,CASKADAGTQYF
TRBV15,TRBJ2-3,CATRAASHTDTQYF
TRBV5-1,TRBJ2-7,CASSLLDNYEQNF
TRBV6-5,TRBJ2-7,CASSWDAGTETEQYF
TRBV9,TRBJ1-2,CASSVGGGNYGYTF
TRBV28,TRBJ2-1,CASSMVSLFSYNEQFF
TRBV6-1,TRBJ2-1,CASSRLAGGRSYNEQFF
TRBV18,TRBJ2-1,CASSPSDSEQFF
TRBV10-2,TRBJ1-1,CASSGQIMNTEAFF
TRBV6-5,TRBJ2-1,CASSYSHSDSYNEQFF
TRBV5-1,TRBJ2-5,CASTQQETQYF
TRBV11-2,TRBJ1-1,CASTTQGASHSNTEAFF
TRBV6-1,TRBJ1-5,CASSQQGGSNQPQHF
TRBV3-1,TRBJ2-6,CASSHASRANVLTF
TRBV20-1,TRBJ2-7,CSARTSPVYEQYF
TRBV7-2,TRBJ2-3,CASSLGVLAETDTQYF
TRBV5-6,TRBJ1-5,CASSLQGAAQPQHF
TRBV20-1,TRBJ1-1,CSALRVPANTEAFF
TRBV2,TRBJ1-5,CASSERAVGQPQHF
TRBV28,TRBJ1-1,CASRAGGAGTEAFF
TRBV12-3/TRBV12-4,TRBJ2-3,CASSLGPTGQGVLSTDTQYF
TRBV28,TRBJ2-2,CASSPARDRGTGELFF
TRBV5-1,TRBJ1-1,CASSSRGGMNTEAFF
TRBV14,TRBJ2-6,CASSQVPPGNTPSGANVLTF
TRBV18,TRBJ1-5,CASSPRDSNQPQHF
TRBV7-2,TRBJ2-2,CASSTRLAPGELFF
TRBV10-3,TRBJ2-7,CAISDTLAESSYEQYF
TRBV20-1,TRBJ2-7,CSARWAGSTYEQYF
TRBV7-8,TRBJ2-4,CASSLPKRIGTTQDIQYF
TRBV5-1,TRBJ2-5,CASSAGTALSETQYF
TRBV15,TRBJ2-7,CATSRDIAYEQYF
TRBV4-1,TRBJ1-1,CASSQEVSQVNTEAFF
TRBV6-1,TRBJ2-3,CASTIRSGASSTDTQYF
TRBV10-3,TRBJ1-5,CAISRDKNQPQHF
TRBV4-1,TRBJ2-1,CASSLKHYLYNEQFF
TRBV12-3/TRBV12-4,TRBJ2-1,CASSLGGGAFEQFF
TRBV24-1,TRBJ2-2,CATRGLGAGELFF
TRBV5-5,TRBJ1-3,CASSLVQGTSGNTIYF
TRBV25-1,TRBJ2-1,CASSDTGTSGVKLYEQFF
TRBV5-1,TRBJ2-5,CASTASPSGIQETQYF
TRBV28,TRBJ2-2,CASSVLTAAGELFF
TRBV19,TRBJ2-1,CASSKRPGTSTNEQFF
TRBV29-1,TRBJ1-2,CSVGGNYGYTF
TRBV6-2/TRBV6-3,TRBJ2-7,CASSYVWTGFNEQYF
TRBV6-5,TRBJ1-1,CASSYSGGKGTEAFF